This entry concerns a single T cell receptor (beta chain). As yet, its antigen is unknown. Repertoires were generated with immunoSEQ multiplex PCR, while TCRdb's copy carries only in-frame clones and drops some. The sample lists 100,000 to 130,000 clones; 87% were seen once. These data originate in a study of T cell responses to AZD1222 COVID-19 vaccine. Overall study findings and caveats: Repertoires in all cases were sampled only once the peak T cell response had passed.

Germline V gene data show CDR1 as MNHNY and CDR2 as SVGAGI (reference sequence). Trimming shortened V by 2 bases and J by 3 bases, and 8 bases separated the two germline ends. This CDR3 has 14 amino acids. The receptor comes from an adult who received the AZD1222 COVID-19 vaccine. The V and J genes are TRBV6-6 and TRBJ1-5; tentative D call: TRBD1 (5 bases). The specimen comprised peripheral blood, sampled 28 days after the second AZD1222 dose. CDR3 loop: CASSYQGANQPQHF. CDR3 DNA: TGTGCCAGCAGTTACCAGGGTGCCAATCAGCCCCAGCATTTT.